A single T cell receptor (beta chain) is shown here with its context. Its matching antigen is unknown. The data were produced by immunoSEQ multiplex PCR, yet TCRdb's version contains in-frame clones alone and is incomplete. This repertoire shows tens of thousands of clones, about 88% found once; its top ten account for about 7%. These data come from a study of OX40 agonist ivuxolimab in advanced cancers. Study as a whole: Of the participants, more than 35% had some prior anti-PD-1, anti-PD-L1 or anti-CTLA-4 therapy, which was allowed.

Study-wide points: In a subset of nonresponders, normalized T-cell clonal expansion was also low.

The receptor was isolated from an adult with an advanced solid tumor such as melanoma, head and neck, liver or kidney cancer. Here the sequenced sample was CD4+ or CD8+ T cells sorted from blood, taken in a trial of the OX40 agonist ivuxolimab.

CDR3 in amino acids: CAWRTSGSHEQYF. DNA for the CDR3: TGTGCCTGGAGGACTAGCGGGAGCCACGAGCAGTACTTC. The chain couples TRBV30 to TRBJ2-7; 12 positions match TRBD2. The CDR3 length is 13 residues. Trimming removed 3 bases from V and 5 bases from J; junction bases left unmatched: 2. Germline CDR1 and CDR2: GTSNPN and SVGIG (reference sequence).